The 32 T cell receptor beta chains presented below share a single source sample, sequenced in a study of cytomegalovirus exposure and HLA in healthy donors (TCRdb year 2017). The library relied on the immunoSEQ multiplex PCR assay. The multiplex PCR relied on a mix of 60 forward primers for TCR Vbeta segments and 13 reverse primers for TCR Jbeta segments. TCRdb limited this immuneACCESS table to in-frame rearrangements with V and J called. A share of clones is missing; checked studies link under half to unresolved V genes, and the rest is unexplained. This sample holds over 150,000 clones; just under 80% were observed only once. Of the sample, 3.1% falls within the top ten clones. The specimen sequenced was PBMCs. These receptors were obtained from a woman aged 45-65 years in good health and CMV-seropositive.

The chain links TRBV19 to TRBJ1-6; no firm D call. V was cut by 3 bases and J by 10 bases, with 16 bases left in between. Per the germline V gene, CDR1 is LNHDA and CDR2 is SQIVND (reference sequence). The CDR3 contains 15 residues. This CDR3 is CASSMWPLQESPLHF. The CDR3 DNA is TGTGCCAGTAGTATGTGGCCGCTCCAGGAATCACCCCTCCACTTT.

The chain carries TRBV27 and TRBJ2-1, with 11 bases identical to TRBD2. The junction had 3 bases not matched to a gene; V was cut back by 5 bases and J by 6 bases. This CDR3 comprises 14 residues. Germline loops: CDR1 MNHEY, CDR2 SMNVEV (reference sequence). The DNA of the CDR3 is TGTGCCAGCAGTCAACTAGCGGGAGTCAATGAGCAGTTCTTC. Translated: CASSQLAGVNEQFF.

CDR3 loop: CASRMNREGVRAEAFF. The DNA for the CDR3 is TGTGCCAGCAGGATGAACAGGGAGGGTGTGCGCGCTGAAGCTTTCTTT. The gene calls are TRBV28 and TRBJ1-1; D is possibly TRBD1 (6 bases). Germline V gene data show CDR1 as MDHEN and CDR2 as SYDVKM. Trimming took 6 bases from V and 6 from J, leaving 23 bases between them. CDR3 length: 16 residues.

V is TRBV11-3 and J is TRBJ2-7; D not resolved. The V gene lost 2 bases and the J gene lost 2 bases, with 19 bases spanning the gap. Per the germline V gene, CDR1 is SGHNT and CDR2 is YENEEA. This CDR3 comprises 17 residues. CDR3 region: CASSLIQPPIPAYEQYF. CDR3 bases: TGTGCCAGCAGCTTAATCCAACCCCCGATCCCAGCCTACGAGCAGTACTTC.

The chain uses TRBV6-1 and TRBJ1-6; D not resolved. The CDR3 consists of 18 residues. The V gene's germline CDR1 is MNHNS and CDR2 SASEGT. V dropped 3 bases and J dropped 0 bases, with 15 bases sitting between them. CDR3 bases: TGTGCCAGCAGTGATCTCCCCCCCACGAGCTCCTATAATTCACCCCTCCACTTT. This translates into CASSDLPPTSSYNSPLHF.

The chain is built from TRBV10-3 and TRBJ1-1; 8 nucleotides match TRBD1. With V trimmed by 6 bases and J by 0 bases, 3 bases remained unmatched. This CDR3 has 14 residues. CDR1 is ENHRY and CDR2 is SYGVKD in the germline V gene. CDR3 coding DNA: TGTGCCATCAGGACAGGGGTCTTGAACACTGAAGCTTTCTTT. Protein sequence: CAIRTGVLNTEAFF.

This clone was seen a few times. The rearrangement uses TRBV19 and TRBJ1-5, with a weak D call TRBD1 (5 bases). The CDR3 has 15 amino acids. CDR1 and CDR2 from the germline V gene are LNHDA and SQIVND (reference sequence). V lost 3 bases and J lost 2, with 11 bases in between. This CDR3 reads CASSMGGARNQPQHF. The CDR3 bases are TGTGCCAGTAGTATGGGCGGGGCCCGCAATCAGCCCCAGCATTTT.

The chain has TRBV6-5 and TRBJ2-1; perhaps TRBD2 as D (5 bases). This CDR3 region has 14 residues. Germline CDR1 and CDR2: MNHEY and SVGAGI. The V end was cut by 6 bases, the J end by 0 bases, with 9 bases between. The CDR3 DNA reads TGTGCCAGCAGCCCCCGGGGCTCCTACAATGAGCAGTTCTTC. It yields the protein CASSPRGSYNEQFF.

This chain connects TRBV6-6 to TRBJ1-1; unclear D gene. Germline V CDR1 and CDR2: MNHNY, SVGAGI (reference sequence). The CDR3 runs 12 residues. V gave up 4 bases and J gave up 1 base, with 4 bases separating them. CDR3 nucleotides: TGTGCCAGCAGTTTGGCGAACACTGAAGCTTTCTTT. Translating gives CASSLANTEAFF.

The chain has TRBV9 and TRBJ2-3, with no clear D. This CDR3 has 13 residues. The V gene's germline CDR1 is SGDLS and CDR2 YYNGEE. V lost 0 bases to trimming and J lost 4 bases, with 6 bases between them. CDR3 sequence: CASSVAQADTQYF. CDR3 nucleotide sequence: TGTGCCAGCAGCGTAGCCCAGGCAGATACGCAGTATTTT.

The chain employs TRBV18 and TRBJ2-2, with unresolved D. CDR3 length: 16 residues. Germline CDR1 and CDR2: KGHSH and LQKENI. V was shortened by 3 bases and J by 0 bases, with 11 bases between the two germline ends. The CDR3 DNA is TGTGCCAGCTCACCGGCCAGGATCGCGAACACCGGGGAGCTGTTTTTT. Translated, it gives CASSPARIANTGELFF.

This chain joins TRBV2 and TRBJ1-2, with TRBD1 identical over 8 bases. CDR3 length: 15 amino acids. The V and J ends lost 4 bases and 3 bases, in that order; junction bases with no gene match: 7. CDR1 SNHLY and CDR2 FYNNEI come from the germline V gene. The CDR3 nucleotides are TGTGCCAGCAGTGCAAACAGGGGGGAGGACTATGGCTACACCTTC. Its translation: CASSANRGEDYGYTF. Based on the CDR3 plus reference TRBV2 and TRBJ1-2, the full variable domain is EPEVTQTPSHQVTQMGQEVILRCVPISNHLYFYWYRQILGQKVEFLVSFYNNEISEKSEIFDDQFSVERPDGSNFTLKIRSTKLEDSAMYFCASSANRGEDYGYTFGSGTRLTVV.

The chain employs TRBV7-9 and TRBJ1-2; 8 bases are shared with TRBD1. CDR3 size: 16 residues. Germline V gene lookup returns CDR1 SEHNR and CDR2 FQNEAQ (reference sequence). Losses at the gene ends were 1 base for V and 3 bases for J; bases not matched to a gene: 7. The CDR3 here is CASSLGGQAVYYGYTF. DNA for the CDR3: TGTGCCAGCAGCTTAGGGGGACAGGCAGTCTACTATGGCTACACCTTC.

The chain combines TRBV19 with TRBJ1-1; D is perhaps TRBD1 (5 bases). Germline V gene sequence: CDR1 LNHDA, CDR2 SQIVND (reference sequence). V was pared by 0 bases and J by 4 bases, with 6 bases between. The CDR3 length is 13 residues. The CDR3 coding sequence is TGTGCCAGTAGTATAGACAGGGCCACTGAAGCTTTCTTT. It codes for CASSIDRATEAFF.

This clone was detected once. V and J are TRBV30 and TRBJ2-1, with D perhaps TRBD2 (6 bases). Per germline, CDR1 GTSNPN and CDR2 SVGIG (reference sequence). This CDR3 has 15 amino acids. V shed 1 base and J shed 7 bases, with 17 bases lying between them. The CDR3, as DNA: TGTGCCTGGAGTGCTCGTGTATGGGGGAGGAATGAGCAGTTCTTC. It specifies CAWSARVWGRNEQFF.

This clone was seen once. This chain links TRBV2 with TRBJ1-5; TRBD1 agrees at 9 bases. In germline, CDR1 is SNHLY, CDR2 FYNNEI. This CDR3 contains 15 residues. The trim removed 3 bases at V and 5 bases at J, leaving 5 bases unmatched. Written as DNA, the CDR3 is TGTGCCAGCAGTGATACAGGGGGCGGTTATCAGCCCCAGCATTTT. It specifies CASSDTGGGYQPQHF.

This clone was counted only a few times. The chain links TRBV7-8 to TRBJ2-3, with D perhaps TRBD2 (6 bases). The CDR3 spans 17 residues. Germline CDR1 and CDR2: SGHVS and FQNEAQ. V was shortened by 2 bases and J by 0 bases, with 15 bases between the two germline ends. The CDR3 sequence is CASSLRGLATSTDTQYF. CDR3 coding DNA: TGTGCCAGCAGCTTACGCGGCCTAGCGACTAGCACAGATACGCAGTATTTT. Full variable domain (remainder filled in from reference TRBV7-8 and TRBJ2-3): GAGVSQSPRYKVAKRGQDVALRCDPISGHVSLFWYQQALGQGPEFLTYFQNEAQLDKSGLPSDRFFAERPEGSVSTLKIQRTQQEDSAVYLCASSLRGLATSTDTQYFGPGTRLTVL.

The chain combines TRBV30 with TRBJ2-7, with TRBD2 matching 7 bases. The germline V gene encodes CDR1 GTSNPN and CDR2 SVGIG (reference sequence). After removal of 4 bases from V and 5 bases from J, the junction contained 5 bases not matched to a gene. The CDR3 runs 12 residues. CDR3 sequence: CAWNAGVNEQYF. CDR3 nucleotides: TGTGCCTGGAACGCGGGAGTGAACGAGCAGTACTTC.

In regard to this clone: Other nucleotide sequences in the sample specify the same CDR3. This chain connects TRBV7-2 to TRBJ2-3; TRBD2 matches 7 bases. The V and J ends lost 1 base and 5 bases, in that order; junction bases with no gene match: 3. The CDR3 totals 14 residues. Germline V gene lookup returns CDR1 SGHTA and CDR2 FQGNSA. The CDR3 spells CASSLVGRVDTQYF. CDR3 DNA sequence: TGTGCCAGCAGCTTAGTAGGGAGGGTAGATACGCAGTATTTT.

This clone was recorded a few times. This chain uses TRBV30 with TRBJ1-2, with D perhaps TRBD1 (6 bases). V lost 0 bases, J lost 8 bases, and 10 bases lay in between. The germline gives CDR1 GTSNPN, CDR2 SVGIG (reference sequence). The CDR3 spans 12 residues. CDR3 residues: CAWSVGGRGYTF. The CDR3 coding sequence is TGTGCCTGGAGTGTAGGGGGTCGAGGCTACACCTTC.

The chain uses TRBV29-1 and TRBJ2-3, with 7 nucleotides matching TRBD1. Germline V gene data show CDR1 as SQVTM and CDR2 as ANQGSEA. V gave up 5 bases and J gave up 6 bases; unmatched junction bases: 14. CDR3 length equals 15 residues. The CDR3 DNA follows: TGCAGCGTTTGGAGACAGGGAACTCCTGGGGATACGCAGTATTTT. This encodes CSVWRQGTPGDTQYF.

The genes are TRBV19 and TRBJ2-7; 7 positions match TRBD2. Germline V lookup: CDR1 LNHDA, CDR2 SQIVND (reference sequence). This CDR3 has 14 residues. The trim removed 5 bases at V and 2 bases at J, leaving 6 bases unmatched. Written as DNA, the CDR3 is TGTGCCAGTAGTCCAGGACTAGGACCCTACGAGCAGTACTTC. It encodes CASSPGLGPYEQYF.

The chain combines TRBV4-2 with TRBJ1-4; D gene unclear. With 4 bases removed from V and 4 bases from J, the gap between germline ends came to 10 bases. Germline V gene lookup returns CDR1 LGHNA and CDR2 YNFKEQ. The CDR3 contains 14 residues. The CDR3 reads CASSPRLLNEKLFF. CDR3 nucleotides: TGTGCCAGCAGCCCGCGGCTCCTTAATGAAAAACTGTTTTTT.

This clone appeared a single time. V gene TRBV6-5 combines with J gene TRBJ2-7; D ambiguous. Germline loops: CDR1 MNHEY, CDR2 SVGAGI. Trimming cost V 5 bases and J 0 bases, with 11 bases left between them. The CDR3 loop spans 14 amino acids. The CDR3 here is CASSRSAYSYEQYF. The CDR3 DNA follows: TGTGCCAGCAGTAGGAGCGCGTACTCCTACGAGCAGTACTTC.

V usage is TRBV28 and J usage is TRBJ1-1, with 8 bases aligning to TRBD1. Losses at the gene ends were 2 bases for V and 7 bases for J; bases not matched to a gene: 15. Looked up from germline, CDR1 is MDHEN and CDR2 is SYDVKM. The CDR3 totals 17 residues. CDR3 protein: CASSLDRMGQDPSEAFF. CDR3 bases: TGTGCCAGCAGTTTAGATCGAATGGGACAGGACCCCAGTGAAGCTTTCTTT.

This chain links TRBV2 with TRBJ1-6; D remains unclear. Trimming shortened V by 10 bases and J by 7 bases, and 14 bases separated the two germline ends. Germline lookup yields CDR1 SNHLY and CDR2 FYNNEI. This CDR3 has 13 residues. The CDR3 DNA follows: TGTGCCACCCTAGCCGAGAGAAATTCACCCCTCCACTTT. It encodes CATLAERNSPLHF. Together with reference TRBV2 and TRBJ1-6, the CDR3 gives the full variable domain: EPEVTQTPSHQVTQMGQEVILRCVPISNHLYFYWYRQILGQKVEFLVSFYNNEISEKSEIFDDQFSVERPDGSNFTLKIRSTKLEDSAMYFCATLAERNSPLHFGNGTRLTVT.

This clone was observed a handful of times. The chain links TRBV2 to TRBJ2-2; tentative D call: TRBD1 (5 bases). V lost 4 bases and J 3 bases, leaving 6 bases between the germline ends. The CDR3 is made up of 13 amino acids. Germline V CDR1 and CDR2: SNHLY, FYNNEI. DNA for the CDR3: TGTGCCAGCAGTGCACAGGACACCGGGGAGCTGTTTTTT. Its translation is CASSAQDTGELFF.

The rearrangement uses TRBV10-3 and TRBJ1-1; possibly TRBD1 for D (6 bases). With 8 bases removed from V and 1 base from J, the gap between germline ends came to 11 bases. Germline V lookup: CDR1 ENHRY, CDR2 SYGVKD. There are 13 residues in the CDR3. The CDR3 coding sequence is TGTGCCATCCGACAGGCGTCGAACACTGAAGCTTTCTTT. This gives the protein CAIRQASNTEAFF.

This clone was seen once. The chain combines TRBV28 with TRBJ2-1, with 10 bases fitting TRBD2. The CDR3 runs to 15 residues. V trimming: 5 bases; J trimming: 6 bases; junction bases outside the gene matches: 7. Germline V gene data show CDR1 as MDHEN and CDR2 as SYDVKM. The CDR3 region has the DNA TGTGCCAGCAGTCCCGGGACTAGCGTCCGCAATGAGCAGTTCTTC. Translation: CASSPGTSVRNEQFF.

V is TRBV6-6 and J is TRBJ1-1, with D tentatively TRBD1 (6 bases). V lost 6 bases to trimming and J lost 4 bases, with 18 bases between them. CDR3 length: 15 amino acids. Germline CDR1 and CDR2: MNHNY and SVGAGI (reference sequence). The CDR3 DNA reads TGTGCCAGCAGAGGGGAGGGGGGCCTGGGCACTGAAGCTTTCTTT. Protein product: CASRGEGGLGTEAFF.

For this clone: A junction end diverges from the germline sequence, so it may reflect a read error. The V and J genes are TRBV9 and TRBJ1-6; D uncertain. This CDR3 comprises 13 residues. The germline gives CDR1 SGDLS, CDR2 YYNGEE. The DNA of the CDR3 is TGTGCCAGCAGCGAGCGCAGTAATTCACCCTTCCACTTT. This gives the protein CASSERSNSPFHF. The full variable domain, its missing parts supplied by reference TRBV9 and TRBJ1-6, is DSGVTQTPKHLITATGQRVTLRCSPRSGDLSVYWYQQSLDQGLQFLIQYYNGEERAKGNILERFSAQQFPDLHSELNLSSLELGDSALYFCASSERSNSPFHFGNGTRLTVT.

The CDR3 DNA is TGTGCCAGTAGTCACCGGGACAGGGGAAATGAAAAACTGTTTTTT. It translates to CASSHRDRGNEKLFF. The chain links TRBV19 to TRBJ1-4, with 10 positions matching TRBD1. The CDR3 extends over 15 amino acids. Per germline, CDR1 LNHDA and CDR2 SQIVND (reference sequence). Trimming removed 5 bases from V and 5 bases from J; junction bases left unmatched: 5.